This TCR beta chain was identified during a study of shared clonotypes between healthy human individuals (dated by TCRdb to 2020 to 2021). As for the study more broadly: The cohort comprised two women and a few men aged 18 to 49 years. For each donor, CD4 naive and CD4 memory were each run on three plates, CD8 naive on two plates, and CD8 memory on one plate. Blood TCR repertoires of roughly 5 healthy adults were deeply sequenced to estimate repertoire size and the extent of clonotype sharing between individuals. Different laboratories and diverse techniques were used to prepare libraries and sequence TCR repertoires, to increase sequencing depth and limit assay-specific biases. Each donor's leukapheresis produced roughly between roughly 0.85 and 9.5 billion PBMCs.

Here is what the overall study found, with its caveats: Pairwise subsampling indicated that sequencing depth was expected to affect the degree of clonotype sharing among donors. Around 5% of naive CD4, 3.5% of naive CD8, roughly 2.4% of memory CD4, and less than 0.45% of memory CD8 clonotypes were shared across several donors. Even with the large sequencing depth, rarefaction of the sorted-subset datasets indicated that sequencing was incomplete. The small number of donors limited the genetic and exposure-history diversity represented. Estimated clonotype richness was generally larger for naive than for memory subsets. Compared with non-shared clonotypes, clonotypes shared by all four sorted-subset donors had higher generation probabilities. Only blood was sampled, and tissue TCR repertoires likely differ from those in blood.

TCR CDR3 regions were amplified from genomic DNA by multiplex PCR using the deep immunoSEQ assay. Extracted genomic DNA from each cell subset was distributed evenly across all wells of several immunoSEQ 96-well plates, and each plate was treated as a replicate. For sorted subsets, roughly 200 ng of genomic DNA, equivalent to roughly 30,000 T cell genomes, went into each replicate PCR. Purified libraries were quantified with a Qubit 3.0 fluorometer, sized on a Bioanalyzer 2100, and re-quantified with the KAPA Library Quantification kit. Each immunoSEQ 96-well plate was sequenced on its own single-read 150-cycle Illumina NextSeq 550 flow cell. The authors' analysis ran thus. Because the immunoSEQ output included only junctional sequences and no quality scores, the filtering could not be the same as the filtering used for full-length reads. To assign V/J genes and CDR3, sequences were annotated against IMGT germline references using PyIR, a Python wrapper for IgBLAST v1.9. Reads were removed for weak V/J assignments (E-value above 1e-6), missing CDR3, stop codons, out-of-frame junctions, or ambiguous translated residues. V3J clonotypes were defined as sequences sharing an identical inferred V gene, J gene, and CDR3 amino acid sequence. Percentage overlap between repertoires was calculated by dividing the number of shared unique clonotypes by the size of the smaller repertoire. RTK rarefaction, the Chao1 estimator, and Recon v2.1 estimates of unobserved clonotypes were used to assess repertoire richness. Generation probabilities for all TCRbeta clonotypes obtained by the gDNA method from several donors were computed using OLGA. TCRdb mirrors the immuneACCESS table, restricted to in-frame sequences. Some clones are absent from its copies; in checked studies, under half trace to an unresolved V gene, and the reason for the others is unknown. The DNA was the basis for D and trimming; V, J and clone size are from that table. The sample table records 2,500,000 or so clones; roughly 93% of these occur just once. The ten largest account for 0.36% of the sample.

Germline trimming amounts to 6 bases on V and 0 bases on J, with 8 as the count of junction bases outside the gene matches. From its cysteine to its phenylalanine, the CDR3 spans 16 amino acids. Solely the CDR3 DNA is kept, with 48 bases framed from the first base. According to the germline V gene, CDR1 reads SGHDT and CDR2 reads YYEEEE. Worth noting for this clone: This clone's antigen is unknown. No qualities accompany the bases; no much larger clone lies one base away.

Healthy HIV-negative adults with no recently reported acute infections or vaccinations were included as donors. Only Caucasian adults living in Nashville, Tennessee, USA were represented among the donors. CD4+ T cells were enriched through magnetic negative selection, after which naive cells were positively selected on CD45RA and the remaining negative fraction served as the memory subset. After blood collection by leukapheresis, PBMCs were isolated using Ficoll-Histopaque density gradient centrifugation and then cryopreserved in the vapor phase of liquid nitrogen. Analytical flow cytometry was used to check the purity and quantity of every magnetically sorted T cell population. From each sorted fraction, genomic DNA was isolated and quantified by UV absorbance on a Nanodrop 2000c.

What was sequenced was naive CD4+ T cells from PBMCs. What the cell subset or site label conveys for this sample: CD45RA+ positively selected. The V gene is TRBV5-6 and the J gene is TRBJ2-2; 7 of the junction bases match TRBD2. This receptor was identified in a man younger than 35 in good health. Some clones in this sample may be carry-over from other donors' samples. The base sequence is TGTGCCAGCACAAAGTGGGGGGGAACGAACACCGGGGAGCTGTTTTTT. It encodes CASTKWGGTNTGELFF.